This T cell receptor beta chain was captured by sequencing in a study of blood T cell repertoires in COVID-19. Germline CDR1 MDHEN, CDR2 SYDVKM. The CDR3 covers 15 residues. The trim removed 3 bases at V and 5 bases at J, leaving 7 bases unmatched. Profiled with immunoSEQ multiplex PCR; TCRdb holds only in-frame clones, not every one. The data hold hundreds of thousands of clones, with around 85% observed a single time. This sequence originates from a woman aged 40 to 55 who had recovered from COVID-19. The sequenced material came from PBMCs or T cells enriched from blood (not recorded which). The V gene is TRBV28, the J gene TRBJ1-2; 9 bases align to TRBD1. CDR3 sequence: CASSLGLTGGYGYTF. The CDR3, as DNA: TGTGCCAGCAGTTTGGGGCTGACAGGGGGTTATGGCTACACCTTC.